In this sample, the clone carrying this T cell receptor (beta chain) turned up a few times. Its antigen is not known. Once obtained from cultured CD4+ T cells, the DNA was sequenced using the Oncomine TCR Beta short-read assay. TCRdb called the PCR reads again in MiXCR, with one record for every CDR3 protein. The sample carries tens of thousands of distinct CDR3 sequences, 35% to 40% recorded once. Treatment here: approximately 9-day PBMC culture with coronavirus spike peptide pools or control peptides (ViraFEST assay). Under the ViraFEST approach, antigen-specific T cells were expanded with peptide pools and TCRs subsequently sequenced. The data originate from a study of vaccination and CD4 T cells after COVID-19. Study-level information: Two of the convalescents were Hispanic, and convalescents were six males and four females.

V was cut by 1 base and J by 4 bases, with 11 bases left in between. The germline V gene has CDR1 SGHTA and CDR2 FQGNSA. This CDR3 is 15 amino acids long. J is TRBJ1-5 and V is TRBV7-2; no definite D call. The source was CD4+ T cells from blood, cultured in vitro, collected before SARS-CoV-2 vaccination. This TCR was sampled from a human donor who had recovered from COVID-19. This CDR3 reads CASSLVAGDNQPQHF. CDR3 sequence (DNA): TGTGCCAGCAGCTTAGTGGCAGGAGATAATCAGCCCCAGCATTTT.